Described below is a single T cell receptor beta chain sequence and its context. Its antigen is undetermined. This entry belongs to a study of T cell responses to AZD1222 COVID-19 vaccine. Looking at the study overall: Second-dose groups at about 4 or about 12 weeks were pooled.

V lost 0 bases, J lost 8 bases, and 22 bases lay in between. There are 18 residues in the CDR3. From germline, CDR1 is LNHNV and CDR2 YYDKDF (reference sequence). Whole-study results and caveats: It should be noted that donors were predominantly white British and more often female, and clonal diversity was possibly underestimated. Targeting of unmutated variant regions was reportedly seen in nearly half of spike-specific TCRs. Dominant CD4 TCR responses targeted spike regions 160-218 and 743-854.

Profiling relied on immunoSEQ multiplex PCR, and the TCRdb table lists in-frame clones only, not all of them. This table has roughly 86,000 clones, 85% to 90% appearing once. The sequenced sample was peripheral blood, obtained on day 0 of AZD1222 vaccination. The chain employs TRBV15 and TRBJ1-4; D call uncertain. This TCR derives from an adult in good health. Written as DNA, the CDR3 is TGTGCCACCAGCAGAGATCCTGAAGGGCTTGGGCAGCGGGAAAAACTGTTTTTT. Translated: CATSRDPEGLGQREKLFF.